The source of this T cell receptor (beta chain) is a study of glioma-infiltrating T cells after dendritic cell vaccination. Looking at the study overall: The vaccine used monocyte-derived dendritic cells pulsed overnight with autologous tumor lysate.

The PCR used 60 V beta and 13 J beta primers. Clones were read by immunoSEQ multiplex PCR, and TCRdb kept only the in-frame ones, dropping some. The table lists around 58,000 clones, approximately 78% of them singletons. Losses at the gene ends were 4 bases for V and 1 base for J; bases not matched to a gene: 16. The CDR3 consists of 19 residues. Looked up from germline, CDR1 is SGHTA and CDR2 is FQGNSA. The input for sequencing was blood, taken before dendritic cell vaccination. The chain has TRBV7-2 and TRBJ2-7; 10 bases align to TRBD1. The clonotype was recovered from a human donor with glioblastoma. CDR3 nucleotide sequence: TGTGCCAGCAGCTCGCCCCGATATGGGGGACAGGGGACTTCCTACGAGCAGTACTTC. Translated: CASSSPRYGGQGTSYEQYF.